This entry lists 20 T cell receptor beta chains sequenced from one sample in a study of vaccination and CD4 T cells after COVID-19. Regarding treatment: approximately nine-day PBMC culture with coronavirus spike peptide pools or control peptides (ViraFEST assay). The collection of CD4+ T cells from the unexposed donor took place before the COVID-19 pandemic (2011-2018). The antigens of these receptors remain unknown. The assay that was used to sequence DNA from cultured CD4+ T cells was the Oncomine TCR Beta short-read assay. Using its own MiXCR run on the PCR reads, TCRdb lists one record per CDR3 protein. The sample includes 3,500 to 4,500 distinct CDR3 sequences, roughly two fifths of them seen just once. The sequenced material came from CD4+ T cells from blood, cultured in vitro. The receptors shown here come from a human donor in good health.

This clonotype has more than one count but fewer than ten. The V gene is TRBV7-6, the J gene TRBJ2-3, with TRBD2 as a possible D gene (6 bases). Germline lookup yields CDR1 SGHVS and CDR2 FNYEAQ. The CDR3 is made up of 14 amino acids. Deletions cut 6 bases from V and 4 bases from J, with 14 bases between. This CDR3 is CASRLTSGSDTQYF. The CDR3 region has the DNA TGTGCCAGCAGGTTGACTAGTGGTTCAGATACGCAGTATTTT.

The V and J genes are TRBV7-9 and TRBJ2-3, with TRBD2 matching 14 bases. Germline CDR1 and CDR2: SEHNR and FQNEAQ (reference sequence). The J segment lost 5 bases and the V segment lost 4 bases, leaving 14 bases of the junction unmatched. The CDR3 covers 19 residues. DNA for the CDR3: TGTGCCAGCAGCTCGTGGGGGACTAGCGGGGGCCCGCGGGGAGATACGCAGTATTTT. This sequence encodes CASSSWGTSGGPRGDTQYF.

The chain combines TRBV12-3 or TRBV12-4 with TRBJ1-2, with D possibly matching TRBD1 (6 bases). Trimming took off 4 bases at V and 8 bases at J, with 11 bases between the two ends. This CDR3 spans 12 amino acids. The CDR3 DNA is TGTGCCAGCAGTTACACAGGGTACGGCTACACCTTC. It specifies CASSYTGYGYTF.

In this sample, this clonotype turned up once. The chain combines TRBV5-1 with TRBJ2-1; D possibly corresponds to TRBD1 (5 bases). The length of the CDR3 is 15 residues. The germline V gene encodes CDR1 SGHRS and CDR2 YFSETQ. Trimming pared 3 bases from V and 4 bases from J, leaving 14 bases between. This CDR3 is CASSSREFGYNEQFF. CDR3 nucleotide sequence: TGCGCCAGCAGCTCCAGGGAATTCGGATACAATGAGCAGTTCTTC.

The chain joins TRBV5-6 to TRBJ2-7; D remains unclear. Germline CDR1 and CDR2: SGHDT and YYEEEE. The ends were cut back, 2 bases at V and 4 bases at J, with 4 bases in the middle. This CDR3 region has 11 residues. CDR3 in DNA: TGTGCCAGCAGCTTCCGTTACGAGCAGTACTTC. It translates to CASSFRYEQYF.

This chain joins TRBV20-1 and TRBJ2-7; 9 nucleotides line up with TRBD2. CDR1 is DFQATT and CDR2 is SNEGSKA in the germline V gene (reference sequence). The CDR3 is 13 amino acids. With 1 base clipped from V and 3 bases from J, the junction kept 1 base outside the gene matches. CDR3 in DNA: TGCAGTGCTAGAGTACTAGCGGGCTACGAGCAGTACTTC. It encodes CSARVLAGYEQYF.

V and J are TRBV7-9 and TRBJ1-4; tentative D call: TRBD1 (6 bases). This CDR3 has 15 amino acids. CDR1 is SEHNR and CDR2 is FQNEAQ in the germline V gene (reference sequence). V was shortened by 5 bases and J by 5 bases, with 15 bases between the two germline ends. CDR3 sequence: CASSLEQGGNEKLFF. The CDR3 DNA sequence: TGTGCCAGCAGCCTCGAACAGGGAGGGAATGAAAAACTGTTTTTT.

The genes are TRBV20-1 and TRBJ2-7; TRBD2 is a possible D gene (6 bases). CDR3 size: 11 residues. Trimming removed 5 bases at V and 6 bases at J, with 11 bases between. From germline, CDR1 is DFQATT and CDR2 SNEGSKA (reference sequence). The DNA of the CDR3 is TGCAGTGCTGTCCTAGCGAGCGAGCAGTACTTC. This translates into CSAVLASEQYF.

Here the CDR3 reads CASRLTGLNTEAFF. The CDR3 nucleotides are TGTGCCAGCAGATTGACAGGGCTAAACACTGAAGCTTTCTTT. V usage is TRBV7-9 and J usage is TRBJ1-1, with TRBD1 matching over 7 bases. The length of the CDR3 is 14 residues. V lost 6 bases to trimming and J lost 2 bases; unmatched junction nucleotides: 6. Germline values: CDR1 SEHNR, CDR2 FQNEAQ (reference sequence). Full variable domain (outside the CDR3, taken from reference TRBV7-9 and TRBJ1-1): DTGVSQNPRHKITKRGQNVTFRCDPISEHNRLYWYRQTLGQGPEFLTYFQNEAQLEKSRLLSDRFSAERPKGSFSTLEIQRTEQGDSAMYLCASRLTGLNTEAFFGQGTRLTVV.

V is TRBV29-1 and J is TRBJ2-1; TRBD2 aligns across 13 bases. CDR3 length equals 14 residues. Germline lookup yields CDR1 SQVTM and CDR2 ANQGSEA. The V gene end was trimmed by 7 bases and the J gene end by 4 bases; junction bases not matched to a gene: 4. The CDR3 DNA reads TGCAGCGCTGCGACTAGCGGGGGGTACAATGAGCAGTTCTTC. Protein sequence: CSAATSGGYNEQFF.

This sequence joins TRBV5-4 and TRBJ2-2, with D possibly being TRBD2 (7 bases). From germline, CDR1 is SGHNT and CDR2 YYREEE (reference sequence). V lost 0 bases and J lost 7, with 16 bases in between. The CDR3 is 16 amino acids. CDR3 coding DNA: TGTGCCAGCAGCTTGGGAGGGCGGGGGCGTGGCGGGGAGCTGTTTTTT. Translated: CASSLGGRGRGGELFF. The whole variable domain, filled in from reference TRBV5-4 and TRBJ2-2, reads ETGVTQSPTHLIKTRGQQVTLRCSSQSGHNTVSWYQQALGQGPQFIFQYYREEENGRGNFPPRFSGLQFPNYSSELNVNALELDDSALYLCASSLGGRGRGGELFFGEGSRLTVL.

The chain links TRBV20-1 to TRBJ1-2; a possible D gene is TRBD1 (5 bases). V was pared by 8 bases and J by 3 bases, with 19 bases between. Looked up from germline, CDR1 is DFQATT and CDR2 is SNEGSKA (reference sequence). There are 14 residues in the CDR3. Here the CDR3 reads CSIPGLREDYGYTF. For the CDR3, the DNA is TGCAGTATCCCGGGACTCAGGGAGGACTATGGCTACACCTTC.

The chain recombines TRBV4-2 with TRBJ2-7, with TRBD2 matching 12 bases. CDR3 size: 17 residues. J was trimmed by 2 bases and V by 2 bases; bases with no gene match: 7. Germline CDR1 is LGHNA and CDR2 is YNFKEQ. CDR3 sequence reads: CASSQRSTSGGPYEQYF. In DNA form, the CDR3 reads TGTGCCAGCAGCCAACGATCCACTAGCGGGGGGCCCTACGAGCAGTACTTC.

J is TRBJ2-2 and V is TRBV6-1, with 8 bases that match TRBD1. From germline, CDR1 is MNHNS and CDR2 SASEGT. CDR3 size: 16 residues. V shed 2 bases, J shed 3 bases, and the junction held 5 bases outside the gene matches. CDR3 in amino acids: CASSERDRRHTGELFF. As DNA, the CDR3 is TGTGCCAGCAGTGAACGGGACAGGAGACACACCGGGGAGCTGTTTTTT.

In its sample, this clonotype was seen a few times. The chain couples TRBV7-9 to TRBJ1-2; D is possibly TRBD1 (5 bases). CDR1 and CDR2 from the germline V gene are SEHNR and FQNEAQ (reference sequence). This CDR3 has 11 residues. V gave up 4 bases and J gave up 11 bases, with 11 bases separating them. In DNA form, the CDR3 reads TGTGCCAGCAGCTGGGACCGCTTTTACACCTTC. Encoded protein: CASSWDRFYTF.

The chain has TRBV23-1 and TRBJ1-2; D is unresolved. TRBV23-1 qualifies as an ORF whose function is uncertain. V lost 6 bases to trimming and J lost 4 bases, with 9 bases between them. This CDR3 region has 12 residues. DNA for the CDR3: TGCGCCAGCAGGGAAAGGGTCTATGGCTACACCTTC. Translating it yields CASRERVYGYTF.

This chain links TRBV19 with TRBJ2-2, with 9 bases identical to TRBD2. In germline, CDR1 is LNHDA, CDR2 SQIVND (reference sequence). The CDR3 contains 18 residues. V shed 0 bases, J shed 7 bases, and the junction held 12 bases outside the gene matches. The CDR3 bases are TGTGCCAGTAGTATAGATCTCCCCTTAGCGGGGGTGGTCGGGGAGCTGTTTTTT. It specifies CASSIDLPLAGVVGELFF.

The chain uses TRBV20-1 and TRBJ1-2; the D gene is possibly TRBD1 (6 bases). Deletions cut 4 bases from V and 7 bases from J, with 16 bases between. This CDR3 is built from 13 residues. CDR1 is DFQATT and CDR2 is SNEGSKA in the germline V gene (reference sequence). The chain's CDR3 is CSAINPGEAGYTF. The CDR3 nucleotides read TGCAGTGCTATTAACCCAGGGGAGGCTGGCTACACCTTC.

CDR3 coding DNA: TGCAGTGCTAGTTTAGCGGACTATGGCTACACCTTC. Its translation: CSASLADYGYTF. The chain links TRBV20-1 to TRBJ1-2; no clear D. The germline V gene has CDR1 DFQATT and CDR2 SNEGSKA (reference sequence). Trimming took 3 bases from V and 3 from J, leaving 8 bases between them. The CDR3 sequence is 12 residues long.

This clonotype was detected only a few times. The chain couples TRBV20-1 to TRBJ2-5; 7 nucleotides line up with TRBD1. Germline V gene sequence: CDR1 DFQATT, CDR2 SNEGSKA (reference sequence). The CDR3 sequence is 12 residues long. V lost 5 bases to trimming and J lost 4 bases; unmatched junction nucleotides: 4. The CDR3, as DNA: TGCAGTGCTGAGACAGGGACAGAGACCCAGTACTTC. Residues: CSAETGTETQYF.